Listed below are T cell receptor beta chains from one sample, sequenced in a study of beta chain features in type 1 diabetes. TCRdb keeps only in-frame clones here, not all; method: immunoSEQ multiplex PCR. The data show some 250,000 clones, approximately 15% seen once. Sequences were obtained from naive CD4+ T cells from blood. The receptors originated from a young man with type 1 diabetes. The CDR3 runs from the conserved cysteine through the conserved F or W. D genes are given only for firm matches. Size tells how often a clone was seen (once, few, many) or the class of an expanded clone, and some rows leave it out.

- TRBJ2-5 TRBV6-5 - TGTGCCAGCAGTATCGAGGAGACCCAGTACTTC CASSIEETQYF
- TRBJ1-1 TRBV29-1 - TGCAGCGTTGGAAGAACGACTTTGAACACTGAAGCTTTCTTT CSVGRTTLNTEAFF
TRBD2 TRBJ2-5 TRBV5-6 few TGTGCCAGCAGCCGAGCCGGGACTAGCGGGAGGCAAGAGACCCAGTACTTC CASSRAGTSGRQETQYF
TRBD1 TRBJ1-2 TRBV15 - TGTGCCACCAGCCGGGACAGGGGACTACTGGCCTATGGCTACACCTTC CATSRDRGLLAYGYTF
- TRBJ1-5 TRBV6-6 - TGTGCCAGCACCCGGACAGATTATCAGCCCCAGCATTTT CASTRTDYQPQHF
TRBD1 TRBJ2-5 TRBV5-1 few TGCGCCAGCAGCCCCGACCTCGGACAGGCCGGGGCCCAGTACTTC CASSPDLGQAGAQYF
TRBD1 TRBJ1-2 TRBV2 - TGTGCCAGCAGGGACAGGGGGGAGTTGGCCTTC CASRDRGELAF
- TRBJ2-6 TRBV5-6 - TGTGCCAGCAGCTTAACAGACTCTGGGGCCAACGTCCTGACTTTC CASSLTDSGANVLTF
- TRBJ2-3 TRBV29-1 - TGCAGCGTTGAGCCTAGCGCAAACACAGATACGCAGTATTTT CSVEPSANTDTQYF
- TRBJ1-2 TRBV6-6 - TGTGCCAGCATCCCATCGAGGGCTAACTATGGCTACACCTTC CASIPSRANYGYTF
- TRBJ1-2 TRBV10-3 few TGTGCCATCACCGGTGGAGACAGTGGCTACACCTTC CAITGGDSGYTF
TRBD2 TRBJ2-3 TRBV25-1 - TGTGCCAGCAGTGTAGCGGGGGTCGAAGATACGCAGTATTTT CASSVAGVEDTQYF
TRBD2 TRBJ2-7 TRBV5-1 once TGCGCCAGCAGCTCTGGGACTAGCGGGTACGAGCAGTACTTC CASSSGTSGYEQYF
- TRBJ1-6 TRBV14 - TGTGCCAGCAGCCAAGTCAGAAATTCACCCCTCCACTTT CASSQVRNSPLHF
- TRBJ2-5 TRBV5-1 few TGCGCCAGCAGCACAGGACAGCCAGGGGAGGAGACCCAGTACTTC CASSTGQPGEETQYF
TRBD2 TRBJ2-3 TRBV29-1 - TGCAGCGGTAGCGGGAGTGACGGAGATACGCAGTATTTT CSGSGSDGDTQYF
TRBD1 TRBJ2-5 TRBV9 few TGTGCCAGCAACCGGGACAGGCCTACCAGTATGGGGCAGTACTTC CASNRDRPTSMGQYF
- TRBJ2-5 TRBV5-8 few TGTGCCAGCAGCTCCCGGACTACGGGAGAGACCCAGTACTTC CASSSRTTGETQYF
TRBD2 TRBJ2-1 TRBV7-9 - TGTGCCAGCAGCTCCGCTCGCGGGGGTTACAATGAGCAGTTCTTC CASSSARGGYNEQFF
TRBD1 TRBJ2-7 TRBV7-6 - TGTGCCAGCAGCCCCGGGACAGGGGGACCCGACAAGCAGTACTTC CASSPGTGGPDKQYF
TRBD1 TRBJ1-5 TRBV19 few TGTGCCAGTAGTCCTCGGACAGGGACTGGCAATCAGCCCCAGCATTTT CASSPRTGTGNQPQHF
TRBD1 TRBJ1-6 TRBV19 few TGTGCCAGTAGTCTGGGACAGGGATTGCACTCACCCCTCCACTTT CASSLGQGLHSPLHF
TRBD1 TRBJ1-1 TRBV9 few TGTGCCAGCAGCGTAGGAGGGGACAGGCTAGGGGACACTGAAGCTTTCTTT CASSVGGDRLGDTEAFF
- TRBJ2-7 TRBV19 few TGTGCCAGTAGCCCTGGACTCCCGGGGGAGCAGTACTTC CASSPGLPGEQYF
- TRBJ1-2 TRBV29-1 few TGCAGCGTCCTCGAGTACTATGGCTACACCTTC CSVLEYYGYTF
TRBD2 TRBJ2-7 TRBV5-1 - TGCGCCAGCAGTTCCCGGGCTAGCGGGATCTACGAGCAGTACTTC CASSSRASGIYEQYF
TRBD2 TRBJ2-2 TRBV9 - TGTGCCGGGGGTAGCGGGGAAAACACCGGGGAGCTGTTTTTT CAGGSGENTGELFF
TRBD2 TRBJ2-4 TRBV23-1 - TGCGCCAGCAGTCAATTGGCGCGGGAGAGTGGGAAAAACATTCAGTACTTC CASSQLARESGKNIQYF
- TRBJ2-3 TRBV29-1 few TGCAGCGTTGTCGGACAAAGCACAGATACGCAGTATTTT CSVVGQSTDTQYF
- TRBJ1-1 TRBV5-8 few TGTGCCAGCAGCTGGGCGGAGGCCACTGAAGCTTTCTTT CASSWAEATEAFF
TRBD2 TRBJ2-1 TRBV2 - TGTGCCAGCAGAGGGACTAGCGGCTACAATGAGCAGTTCTTC CASRGTSGYNEQFF
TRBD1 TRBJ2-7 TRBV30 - TGTGCCTGGACAGGGGGCTCCTACGAGCAGTACTTC CAWTGGSYEQYF
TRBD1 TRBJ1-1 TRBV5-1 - TGCGCCAGCAGCTCGACAGGGGACCACACTGAAGCTTTCTTT CASSSTGDHTEAFF
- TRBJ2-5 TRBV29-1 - TGCAGCGTTGTTTGGACAGAAGAGACCCAGTACTTC CSVVWTEETQYF
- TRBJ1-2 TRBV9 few TGTGCCAGCAGCGCCCTCGACAGGATCTATGGCTACACCTTC CASSALDRIYGYTF
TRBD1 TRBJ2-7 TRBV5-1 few TGCGCCAGCAGCACGGGACAGGGGAATTACGAGCAGTACTTC CASSTGQGNYEQYF
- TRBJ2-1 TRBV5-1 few TGCGCCAGCAGCTCACAAGCAGCGCAGACCTACAATGAGCAGTTCTTC CASSSQAAQTYNEQFF
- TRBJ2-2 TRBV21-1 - TGTGCCAGCAACTCGAGGTCCGGGGAGCTGTTTTTT CASNSRSGELFF
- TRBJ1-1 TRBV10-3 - TGTGCCATCAGTGAGCAGGTAGCGGCTGAAGCTTTCTTT CAISEQVAAEAFF
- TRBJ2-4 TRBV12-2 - TGTGCAAGTCGCCCCTCCGGGACTAGCGGGAGGCCAAACATTCAGTACTTC CASRPSGTSGRPNIQYF
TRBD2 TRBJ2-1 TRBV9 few TGTGCCAGCAGCGTAGGTCTAGCGGGGGGCCATGAGCAGTTCTTC CASSVGLAGGHEQFF
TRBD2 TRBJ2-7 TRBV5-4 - TGTGCCAGCAGCTTGGTACAAGCGGGAGTCGAGCAGTACTTC CASSLVQAGVEQYF
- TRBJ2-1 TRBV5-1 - TGCGCCAGCAGCGGGGAGGCGGTAGTCGCCTACAATGAGCAGTTCTTC CASSGEAVVAYNEQFF
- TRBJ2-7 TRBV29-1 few TGCAGCGTTGACCGGGGTTACCCTACCTACGAGCAGTACTTC CSVDRGYPTYEQYF
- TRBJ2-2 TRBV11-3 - TGTGCCAGCAGCTTAGGGGGCGCGAACACCGGGGAGCTGTTTTTT CASSLGGANTGELFF
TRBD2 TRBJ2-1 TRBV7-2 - TGTGCCAGCAGCTTAAGAGGCGAGGGACTAGCGGGGGGCAGGGGTGAGCAGTTCTTC CASSLRGEGLAGGRGEQFF
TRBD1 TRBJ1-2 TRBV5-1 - TGCGCCAGCAGCTTACGACAGGGGGATGGCTACACCTTC CASSLRQGDGYTF
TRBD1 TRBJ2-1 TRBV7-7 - TGTGCTAGCAGTCAACAGGGGTCGTCCTACAATGAGCAGTTCTTC CASSQQGSSYNEQFF
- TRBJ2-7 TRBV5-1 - TGCGCCAGCAGCCGGGGGACGGTGTCCTACGAGCAGTACTTC CASSRGTVSYEQYF
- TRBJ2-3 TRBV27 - TGTGCCAGCAGTTTATCAACAGGGACAGATACGCAGTATTTT CASSLSTGTDTQYF
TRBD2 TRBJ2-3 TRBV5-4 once TGTGCCAGCAGCCCACAAGCGGGGGGCCTATTTAGCACAGATACGCAGTATTTT CASSPQAGGLFSTDTQYF
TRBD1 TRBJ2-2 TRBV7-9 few TGTGCCAGCAGCCCGAGGGGGCAGAACACCGGGGAGCTGTTTTTT CASSPRGQNTGELFF
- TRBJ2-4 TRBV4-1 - TGCGCCAGCAGCCAACGTGGGAGCATTCAGTACTTC CASSQRGSIQYF
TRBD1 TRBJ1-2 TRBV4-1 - TGCGCCAGCAACCGGGACAGGTTGGGGGAGAGCTACACCTTC CASNRDRLGESYTF
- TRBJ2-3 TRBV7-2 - TGTGCCAGCAGCTCTCGGACTGCCCGGATCGCAGATACGCAGTATTTT CASSSRTARIADTQYF